This TCR beta chain was recorded in a study of T cell responses to AZD1222 COVID-19 vaccine. The study pooled second doses at about 4 or about 12 weeks. The CDR3 is 16 amino acids. Losses at the gene ends were 0 bases for V and 5 bases for J; bases not matched to a gene: 7. CDR1 is SGHRS and CDR2 is YFSETQ in the germline V gene. The method was immunoSEQ multiplex PCR; TCRdb's version includes in-frame clones alone and lacks a portion of them. Of 26,000 or so clones listed, around 87% are singletons. The origin of this receptor is an adult who received the AZD1222 COVID-19 vaccine. The chain is built from TRBV5-1 and TRBJ2-5; 10 bases are a match to TRBD2. Material: peripheral blood, obtained 28 days after the second AZD1222 dose. The CDR3 sequence is CASSLGASGSLETQYF. The CDR3 nucleotides are TGCGCCAGCAGCTTGGGGGCTAGCGGGAGCTTGGAGACCCAGTACTTC. Drawing the rest from reference TRBV5-1 and TRBJ2-5, the complete variable domain is KAGVTQTPRYLIKTRGQQVTLSCSPISGHRSVSWYQQTPGQGLQFLFEYFSETQRNKGNFPGRFSGRQFSNSRSEMNVSTLELGDSALYLCASSLGASGSLETQYFGPGTRLLVL.